This T cell receptor (beta chain) appears in the sequencing data of a study of shared clonotypes between healthy human individuals. Study background: Three plates were used per donor for CD4 naive, three for CD4 memory, two for CD8 naive and one for CD8 memory.

Study results and caveats: It was the non-shared clonotypes that had lower generation probabilities than clonotypes shared by all four donors. Memory subsets had estimated richness that was generally smaller than that of naive subsets.

Each PCR replicate from the sorted subsets contained approximately 0.2 ug DNA, which is about 31,000 T cell genomes. Assay: immunoSEQ multiplex PCR; the TCRdb copy retains only in-frame clones and omits some. The sample has approximately 1.5 million clones, approximately 98.5% seen once. The CDR3 is 13 amino acids. The germline V gene encodes CDR1 MGHDK and CDR2 SYGVNS. With V trimmed by 6 bases and J by 2 bases, 2 bases remained unmatched. Comment on this clone: No antigen is known for it.

The material sequenced was naive CD4+ T cells sorted from blood. Subset here: CD45RA+ positively selected. The receptor was derived from a man younger than 40 in good health. The chain links TRBV25-1 to TRBJ2-3, with 7 bases identical to TRBD2. The CDR3 protein is CASSRDYTDTQYF. The DNA for the CDR3 is TGTGCCAGCAGCCGGGACTACACAGATACGCAGTATTTT.